This T cell receptor (beta chain) was observed in a study of T cells after yellow fever vaccination. Study in general: Where fractions had low cell numbers, libraries were prepared from them with the SMART-Seq v4 Ultra Low Input RNA kit. Findings and limits, study-wide: Abundant contaminating clonotypes from the bulk population could appear in FACS-sorted repertoires. Most primary-vaccination clones reappeared after the booster (approximately 95% CD4, about 90% CD8).

The CDR3 is 15 residues long. Germline V gives CDR1 SGHTA, CDR2 FQGNSA. V was pared by 5 bases and J by 6 bases, with 11 bases of the junction left unmatched. On this clonotype itself: Its antigen is unidentified.

The study made its TCR cDNA through 5'RACE template switching. That step introduced a universal primer site along with UMIs. TCRdb redid the calling of the 5' RACE reads with MiXCR, one entry per CDR3 protein. The sample has just under 600,000 distinct CDR3 sequences; approximately 13% are singletons. The chain couples TRBV7-2 to TRBJ2-7; 9 nucleotides match TRBD2. This receptor was taken from a man younger than 45 who received the YFV17D yellow fever vaccine. The sample in question was PBMCs, obtained on the day of the yellow fever booster vaccination. CDR3 amino acids: CASSTLIAGVSEQYF. Written as DNA, the CDR3 is TGTGCCAGCAGCACCCTAATAGCGGGAGTGTCCGAGCAGTACTTC.